This record covers a single TCR beta chain. Before extraction, the whole blood was not fractionated, and total RNA was taken from it. Within the library, unique molecular identifiers were attached to each individual cDNA molecule. A single record per CDR3 protein comes from TCRdb applying MiXCR to the reads. The sample has 95,000 to 150,000 distinct CDR3 sequences, less than 10% seen once. The data derive from a study of human T cells and chemical hapten exposure. The CDR3 is 14 residues long. CDR1 is MGHRA, CDR2 YSYEKL, per germline. Trimming shortened V by 3 bases and J by 4 bases, and 11 bases separated the two germline ends.

The gene calls are TRBV4-1 and TRBJ2-3; D perhaps matches TRBD2 (6 bases). This clonotype was sampled from a human donor in good health. Some clones in this sample may be carry-over from other donors' samples. Sequenced sample: whole blood. CDR3 sequence (DNA): TGCGCCAGCAGCCAGGGCGGGGCAGCAGATACGCAGTATTTT. This codes for CASSQGGAADTQYF.